Included here is one T cell receptor (beta chain) sequence, with context. This specimen comes from a study of OX40 agonist ivuxolimab in advanced cancers. Study details: Ivuxolimab, which is an agonistic anti-OX40 (CD134) antibody, was administered to the patients. At 0.01 to 10 mg/kg, ivuxolimab was administered intravenously to patients every 2 weeks.

Here immunoSEQ multiplex PCR was the method, and the copy in TCRdb shows in-frame clones only, minus some. The data contain about 64,000 clones, around 90% of them singletons. V gave up 5 bases and J gave up 0 bases, with 10 bases separating them. The CDR3 contains 14 residues. CDR1 is MNHNS, CDR2 SASEGT, per germline. The V call is TRBV6-1, the J call TRBJ1-2; the D is unclear. The TCR sequence derives from an adult with an advanced solid tumor such as melanoma, head and neck, liver or kidney cancer. This specimen consisted of CD4+ or CD8+ T cells sorted from blood, obtained in a trial of the OX40 agonist ivuxolimab. The CDR3 nucleotides are TGTGCCAGCAGTTCAGGTCTCTCTAACTATGGCTACACCTTC. Translating gives CASSSGLSNYGYTF.